These T cell receptor beta chains were read from a single sample in a study of cytomegalovirus exposure and HLA in healthy donors. Clones were read by immunoSEQ multiplex PCR, and TCRdb kept only the in-frame ones, dropping some. The sample yields 60,000 or so clones, roughly 94% seen once. Input material: PBMCs. All receptors derive from a young man in good health and CMV-seronegative. The CDR3 runs from the conserved cysteine through the conserved F or W. The D gene is left open where the match is weak. Size values are once, few and many counts, or a class for expanded clones, and some rows have none.

clone_size | d_call | j_call | v_call | cdr3_nt | cdr3_aa
once | TRBD2 | TRBJ2-1 | TRBV10-3 | TGTGCCATCAGTGAGCCCACTAGCGGGAGACTAGATGAGCAGTTCTTC | CAISEPTSGRLDEQFF
. | . | TRBJ2-1 | TRBV15 | TGTGCCACCAGCAGAGTCCGGGGGTTAGGCTACAATGAGCAGTTCTTC | CATSRVRGLGYNEQFF
. | . | TRBJ1-2 | TRBV28 | TGTGCCAGCAGTCCAGATCCGGGTCCGGGGTTTTATGGCTACACCTTC | CASSPDPGPGFYGYTF
. | TRBD1 | TRBJ2-3 | TRBV29-1 | TGCAGCGCCGACAGGGGCACAGATACGCAGTATTTT | CSADRGTDTQYF
. | . | TRBJ2-1 | TRBV7-2 | TGTGCCAGCAGCTACGAAGCGGAGAAATACAATGAGCAGTTCTTC | CASSYEAEKYNEQFF
. | . | TRBJ2-7 | TRBV7-2 | TGTGCCAGCAGCTTCCAACAGGGTGAGAACGAGCAGTACTTC | CASSFQQGENEQYF
. | . | TRBJ1-1 | TRBV6-1 | TGTGCCAGCAGTGAAGCGCGAGGAGGTCAACGACTCATGAACACTGAAGCTTTCTTT | CASSEARGGQRLMNTEAFF
once | . | TRBJ2-1 | TRBV7-6 | TGTGCCAGCAGCTTACGAGACAATGAGCAGTTCTTC | CASSLRDNEQFF
. | . | TRBJ1-1 | TRBV6-4 | TGTGCCAGCAGTGACACGGGGAACACTGAAGCTTTCTTT | CASSDTGNTEAFF
. | . | TRBJ1-5 | TRBV5-1 | TGCGCCAGCAGCTTTGGCCAGCCCCAGCATTTT | CASSFGQPQHF
. | . | TRBJ1-4 | TRBV4-2 | TGTGCCAGCAGCCAAGTTGCGGTAAAGGAAAAACTGTTTTTT | CASSQVAVKEKLFF
. | . | TRBJ1-5 | TRBV27 | TGTGCCAGCAGAATAGGGGGAGGCAATCAGCCCCAGCATTTT | CASRIGGGNQPQHF
. | TRBD1 | TRBJ1-5 | TRBV9 | TGTGCCAGCAGCGATGGACAGGGGGCCCAGCCCCAGCATTTT | CASSDGQGAQPQHF
. | . | TRBJ2-1 | TRBV6-6 | TGTGCCAGCAGTCCCTCGACAGGAAACTACAATGAGCAGTTCTTC | CASSPSTGNYNEQFF
. | . | TRBJ2-7 | TRBV6-1 | TGTGCCAGCAGTGCCGGGACAACCTACGAGCAGTACTTC | CASSAGTTYEQYF
. | . | TRBJ1-1 | TRBV7-2 | TGTGCCAGCAGCTTAGGCGGTCCGAACACTGAAGCTTTCTTT | CASSLGGPNTEAFF
. | TRBD2 | TRBJ2-1 | TRBV5-1 | TGCGCCAGCAGCTCCCGTACGGCTAGCGGGAGGGCCCATGAGCAGTTCTTC | CASSSRTASGRAHEQFF
. | TRBD1 | TRBJ1-2 | TRBV5-1 | TGCGCCAGCAGCACCGCCGGACAGGGGGCCATGTATGGCTACACCTTC | CASSTAGQGAMYGYTF
. | . | TRBJ1-5 | TRBV30 | TGTGCCTGGAGTGGATCAGGGTATAATCAGCCCCAGCATTTT | CAWSGSGYNQPQHF
. | TRBD2 | TRBJ2-1 | TRBV7-9 | TGTGCCAGCAGCTTAGGAGCGGCTAGCGGCTACAATGAGCAGTTCTTC | CASSLGAASGYNEQFF
few | . | TRBJ1-4 | TRBV7-2 | TGTGCCAGCAGCTTAGCGGGGGGAGGGACTAATGAAAAACTGTTTTTT | CASSLAGGGTNEKLFF
few | . | TRBJ2-7 | TRBV18 | TGTGCCAGCTCACCAGACTCAACGACTTACGAGCAGTACTTC | CASSPDSTTYEQYF
. | . | TRBJ1-4 | TRBV7-9 | TGTGCCAGCAGCTCAGGGAGGAATGAAAAACTGTTTTTT | CASSSGRNEKLFF
. | . | TRBJ1-1 | TRBV30 | TGTGCCTGGAACAGGGCGAACACTGAAGCTTTCTTT | CAWNRANTEAFF
. | TRBD1 | TRBJ1-1 | TRBV2 | TGTGCCAGCAGCGAGGACAGGGACACTGAAGCTTTCTTT | CASSEDRDTEAFF
. | . | TRBJ1-2 | TRBV5-6 | TGTGCCAGCAGCTGGGGGAGGAGGCTGGGAGGGAACTATGGCTACACCTTC | CASSWGRRLGGNYGYTF
. | . | TRBJ2-7 | TRBV5-6 | TGTGCCAGCAGCTTCGGCAGGACCTACGAGCAGTACTTC | CASSFGRTYEQYF
. | TRBD1 | TRBJ1-2 | TRBV29-1 | TGCAGCGCTCGGACAGGGGAGGACTATGGCTACACCTTC | CSARTGEDYGYTF
. | TRBD2 | TRBJ2-2 | TRBV5-1 | TGCGCCAGCAGCCACGGGACTAGCGGGAGGGCCACCACCGGGGAGCTGTTTTTT | CASSHGTSGRATTGELFF
. | TRBD2 | TRBJ2-3 | TRBV4-3 | TGCGCCAGCAGCCAAGCCCTAGCGACTAGCGGGAGTACGGATACGCAGTATTTT | CASSQALATSGSTDTQYF
. | TRBD2 | TRBJ2-1 | TRBV9 | TGTGCCAGCAGCGTAGAGCCTAGCGGGAGGATGCAGTTCTTC | CASSVEPSGRMQFF
. | TRBD2 | TRBJ2-3 | TRBV5-6 | TGTGCCAGCAGCTTCGGAGCGGGGGTTAGCACAGATACGCAGTATTTT | CASSFGAGVSTDTQYF
. | TRBD1 | TRBJ2-7 | TRBV4-3 | TGCGCCAGCAGCCAAGATGCCCCGACAGGGGGTAGAACCTACGAGCAGTACTTC | CASSQDAPTGGRTYEQYF
. | TRBD2 | TRBJ2-5 | TRBV13 | TGTGCCAGCAGCTCGAAGGTCCTAGCGGGAGGTGATGGGACCCAGTACTTC | CASSSKVLAGGDGTQYF
. | TRBD2 | TRBJ2-1 | TRBV6-4 | TGTGCCAGCAGTGCGCTAGCGGGAGGGCCCTATGAGCAGTTCTTC | CASSALAGGPYEQFF
. | TRBD1 | TRBJ2-1 | TRBV19 | TGTGCCAGTAGTAACCCCGGGACAGTAGGAAACAATGAGCAGTTCTTC | CASSNPGTVGNNEQFF
. | TRBD2 | TRBJ2-1 | TRBV5-4 | TGTGCCAGCAGCCCCCCTAGCGGGAGTAGAGGTGAGCAGTTCTTC | CASSPPSGSRGEQFF
. | . | TRBJ2-2 | TRBV27 | TGTGCCAGCAGTTTAGGTACGGGGGCGAACACCGGGGAGCTGTTTTTT | CASSLGTGANTGELFF
. | . | TRBJ2-2 | TRBV5-1 | TGCGCCAGCAGCTCCGGGGTCACCGGGGAGCTGTTTTTT | CASSSGVTGELFF
once | TRBD1 | TRBJ2-7 | TRBV30 | TGTGCCTGGAGTCCCACAGGGGGGAGGTACGAGCAGTACTTC | CAWSPTGGRYEQYF
. | TRBD1 | TRBJ1-1 | TRBV6-5 | TGTGCCAGCAGTACCGACAGGGTTGCCACTGAAGCTTTCTTT | CASSTDRVATEAFF
. | TRBD1 | TRBJ2-3 | TRBV25-1 | TGTGCCAGCAGTGGACAGATACAGGGGGCGGGGGATACGCAGTATTTT | CASSGQIQGAGDTQYF
. | TRBD1 | TRBJ1-2 | TRBV10-3 | TGTGCCATCAGCGGGACAGACCAAAATTATGGCTACACCTTC | CAISGTDQNYGYTF